This T cell receptor (beta chain) was sequenced during a study of CD8 T cells in Susac syndrome. General study results and limits: As acknowledged by the study, its TCR sequencing and HLA analysis included a relatively small number of individuals.

Random hexamers were used to reverse transcribe an amount of roughly 0.45 to 1 ug RNA. Multiplex immunoSEQ PCR targeted 54 Vbeta and 13 Jbeta TCR beta segments. TCRdb redid the calling of the immunoSEQ multiplex PCR reads with MiXCR, one entry per CDR3 protein. The top ten clones hold 0.25% to 0.3% of a sample with 75,000 to 100,000 distinct CDR3 sequences, roughly 94% of them seen once. CD8+ and CD4+ T cells circulating in blood were sequenced for TCR beta. Controls were healthy donors (matched for age and sex). V gave up 3 bases and J gave up 0 bases, with 12 bases separating them. CDR1 and CDR2 (germline): MNHEY, SVGAGI. The CDR3 covers 17 residues. Comment on this clonotype: Its antigen is undetermined.

V gene TRBV6-5 combines with J gene TRBJ2-6; perhaps TRBD1 as D (6 bases). The TCR sequence derives from a human donor in good health. Sequencing input: CD8+ T cells from PBMCs. The DNA of the CDR3 is TGTGCCAGCAGTTATCGGACAGATTTCTCTGGGGCCAACGTCCTGACTTTC. It is translated as CASSYRTDFSGANVLTF.